This TCR beta chain came from a study of OX40 agonist ivuxolimab in advanced cancers. Across the whole study: Given to patients was ivuxolimab, an agonistic anti-OX40 (CD134) antibody. A mean age of 60 years, range about 20 to 85, was recorded, and over 65% were male.

General observations from the study: Part of the nonresponder group also had normalized T-cell clonal expansion that was low.

Patients who had autoimmune disease history or got systemic immunosuppression were left out. The CDR3 totals 15 residues. CDR1 and CDR2 (germline): MGHDK, SYGVNS. V lost 4 bases to trimming and J lost 2 bases; unmatched junction nucleotides: 4. Points on this clone: Its target is not known.

Clones were sequenced by immunoSEQ multiplex PCR, and TCRdb holds only the in-frame ones, with some missing. The data hold 55,000 to 90,000 clones, with around nine tenths observed a single time. The starting material was CD4+ or CD8+ T cells sorted from blood, obtained in a trial of the OX40 agonist ivuxolimab. The sequence came from an adult with an advanced solid tumor such as melanoma, head and neck, liver or kidney cancer. V and J are TRBV25-1 and TRBJ1-2; 10 nucleotides agree with TRBD1. DNA of the CDR3: TGTGCCAGCAGTGCCCCGGGACAGGGGAACTATGGCTACACCTTC. Its translation is CASSAPGQGNYGYTF.